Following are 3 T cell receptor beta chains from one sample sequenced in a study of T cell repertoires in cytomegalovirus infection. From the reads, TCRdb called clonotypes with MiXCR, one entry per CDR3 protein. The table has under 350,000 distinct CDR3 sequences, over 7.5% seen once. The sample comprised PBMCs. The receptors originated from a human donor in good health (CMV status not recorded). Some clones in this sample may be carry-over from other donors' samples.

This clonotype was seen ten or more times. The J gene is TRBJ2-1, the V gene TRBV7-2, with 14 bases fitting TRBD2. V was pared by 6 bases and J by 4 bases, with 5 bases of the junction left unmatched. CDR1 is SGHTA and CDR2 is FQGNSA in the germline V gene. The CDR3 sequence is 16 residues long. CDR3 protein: CASRGLAGVGYNEQFF. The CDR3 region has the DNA TGTGCCAGCAGGGGACTAGCGGGAGTTGGGTACAATGAGCAGTTCTTC.

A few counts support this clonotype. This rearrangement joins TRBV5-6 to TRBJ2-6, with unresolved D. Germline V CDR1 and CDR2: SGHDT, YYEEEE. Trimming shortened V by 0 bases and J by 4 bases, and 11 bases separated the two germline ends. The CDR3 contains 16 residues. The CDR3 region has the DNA TGTGCCAGCAGCTTGGACAGTCTCTCCGGGGCCAACGTCCTGACTTTC. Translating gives CASSLDSLSGANVLTF.

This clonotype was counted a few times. The CDR3 region is CASRISGGTLGTNVLTF. In DNA, the CDR3 is TGTGCCAGCAGGATCTCCGGGGGGACTCTGGGGACCAACGTCCTGACTTTC. The genes are TRBV28 and TRBJ2-6; 7 nucleotides agree with TRBD2. V lost 6 bases, J lost 8 bases, and 16 bases stayed unmatched. The CDR3 contains 17 residues. Germline CDR1 and CDR2: MDHEN and SYDVKM.